Following are 5 T cell receptor beta chains from one sample sequenced in a study of radiation and T cells in renal cell carcinoma. Documented time point: baseline pretreatment blood. Treatment specified: 15 Gy SBRT to primary tumor, nephrectomy 4 weeks later. Sequencing was performed with immunoSEQ multiplex PCR; in TCRdb, only in-frame clones are kept and a portion is missing. This table has 150,000 or so clones, about nine tenths appearing once. The specimen was blood, collected from a patient whose treatment included radiotherapy and nephrectomy. Receptor source: a woman aged 70-85 years with renal cell carcinoma.

The gene calls are TRBV29-1 and TRBJ2-5, with TRBD2 as a possible D gene (6 bases). Germline CDR1 is SQVTM and CDR2 is ANQGSEA. V lost 6 bases, J lost 1 base, and 21 bases lay in between. The CDR3 totals 16 residues. CDR3: CSVRIATRGAQETQYF. The CDR3 DNA reads TGCAGCGTCCGAATAGCTACCCGCGGGGCCCAAGAGACCCAGTACTTC.

V usage is TRBV30 and J usage is TRBJ1-6, with 8 bases identical to TRBD1. The length of the CDR3 is 16 residues. The germline V gene encodes CDR1 GTSNPN and CDR2 SVGIG (reference sequence). With V trimmed by 1 base and J by 1 base, 3 bases remained unmatched. CDR3 residues: CAWSGTGRSYNSPLHF. The DNA of the CDR3 is TGTGCCTGGAGTGGGACAGGGCGATCCTATAATTCACCCCTCCACTTT.

The CDR3 DNA sequence: TGTGCCAGCAGTCCCAGGGTAATTGGCTACACCTTC. Translating gives CASSPRVIGYTF. The chain joins TRBV7-2 to TRBJ1-2; a weak D match, TRBD1 (5 bases). CDR1 and CDR2 from the germline V gene are SGHTA and FQGNSA. CDR3 length equals 12 residues. V was pared by 6 bases and J by 7 bases, with 12 bases between.

This clone appeared a few times. The sample contains more than one DNA sequence encoding this CDR3. The chain has TRBV6-5 and TRBJ1-1; D gene unclear. Trimming cost V 3 bases and J 1 base, with 6 bases left between them. Germline CDR1 reads MNHEY; CDR2 reads SVGAGI. The CDR3 is 13 residues long. CDR3 DNA: TGTGCCAGCAGTTATGGCAGGAACACTGAAGCTTTCTTT. Protein product: CASSYGRNTEAFF.

V gene TRBV27 combines with J gene TRBJ2-3, with D possibly matching TRBD2 (5 bases). Germline loops: CDR1 MNHEY, CDR2 SMNVEV (reference sequence). The CDR3 has 17 amino acids. V lost 5 bases and J 0 bases, leaving 18 bases between the germline ends. CDR3 region: CASSQRTGSTSTDTQYF. The CDR3 nucleotides are TGTGCCAGCAGTCAGCGGACTGGGTCGACGAGCACAGATACGCAGTATTTT.